Listed below are T cell receptor beta chains from one sample, sequenced in a study of blood T cell repertoires in COVID-19. The repertoire was sequenced with immunoSEQ multiplex PCR; TCRdb's copy has only in-frame clones and lacks some. Of around 200,000 clones detected, about four fifths appear once; the ten largest clones hold approximately 7.3%. Input material: peripheral blood. The receptors were sampled from a human donor in a cohort sampled during active COVID-19. The conserved cysteine and the conserved F or W are not part of the CDR3 here. The order of the fields is J gene, V gene, CDR3 protein.

J: TRBJ2-1
V: TRBV11-3
CDR3: ASSLRGGYNEQF

J: TRBJ2-7
V: TRBV5-6
CDR3: ASSSGTGPLYYEQY

J: TRBJ1-1
V: TRBV10-2
CDR3: ASRYGVNTEAF

J: TRBJ1-1
V: TRBV5-1
CDR3: ASSLSRQGGTEAF

J: TRBJ2-3
V: TRBV27
CDR3: ASSLLAPPSGGSTDTQY

J: TRBJ2-1
V: TRBV5-4
CDR3: ASSGQLVNEQF

J: TRBJ2-1
V: TRBV20-1
CDR3: SASKAGAEQF

J: TRBJ2-7
V: TRBV3-1/TRBV3-2
CDR3: ASSQGSGQAQEQY

J: TRBJ2-7
V: TRBV12-2
CDR3: ASRLAGTQTYEQY

J: TRBJ1-5
V: TRBV10-1
CDR3: ASLDREENQPQH

J: TRBJ1-1
V: TRBV6-5
CDR3: ASSYSTGGSTEAF

J: TRBJ2-5
V: TRBV10-3
CDR3: AISESLQSQY

J: TRBJ2-1
V: TRBV13
CDR3: ASSLRQGIYNEQF

J: TRBJ2-7
V: TRBV4-2
CDR3: ASSQGPAGGPAYEQY

J: TRBJ1-3
V: TRBV2
CDR3: ASRRTGFSGNTIY

J: TRBJ2-5
V: TRBV15
CDR3: ATSPQGTGGKTQY

J: TRBJ1-2
V: TRBV5-1
CDR3: ASRNRTGFLYGYT

J: TRBJ2-3
V: TRBV9
CDR3: ASSLSTDTQY